This entry lists 25 T cell receptor beta chains sequenced from one sample in a study of blood T cell repertoires in COVID-19. Assay: immunoSEQ multiplex PCR; the TCRdb copy retains only in-frame clones and omits some. The sample has around 300,000 clones, around 90% seen once; the top ten hold approximately 0.94%. Sequencing used peripheral blood. The receptors here all came from a woman between 40 and 55 years old who had recovered from COVID-19.

The V call is TRBV2, the J call TRBJ2-3; 12 bases are shared with TRBD2. Germline loops: CDR1 SNHLY, CDR2 FYNNEI. This CDR3 contains 16 residues. The V segment lost 6 bases and the J segment 5 bases; nucleotides outside the gene matches: 9. DNA of the CDR3: TGTGCCAGCAGCGCAGGACTAGCGGGACACCGAGATACGCAGTATTTT. Residues: CASSAGLAGHRDTQYF.

The CDR3 DNA sequence: TGTGCCAGCAGGATCCCCGGACAGAAAAATGGCTACACCTTC. Translating gives CASRIPGQKNGYTF. The V gene is TRBV6-5, the J gene TRBJ1-2, with D possibly being TRBD1 (6 bases). The CDR3 runs 14 residues. V was shortened by 6 bases and J by 6 bases, with 17 bases between the two germline ends. Germline-derived CDR1 and CDR2 are MNHEY and SVGAGI.

The chain has TRBV3-1 (or the pseudogene TRBV3-2) and TRBJ1-1; D is uncertain. The CDR3 contains 14 residues. V shed 3 bases and J shed 1 base, with 9 bases lying between them. Germline V lookup: CDR1 LGHDT, CDR2 YNNKEL (reference sequence). The CDR3 DNA sequence: TGTGCCAGCAGCCATTTAGCAAAGAACACTGAAGCTTTCTTT. It is translated as CASSHLAKNTEAFF.

The CDR3 bases are TGTGCCACCAGTGATTTCCGGACTAGCGGGAGGAAAGGTGAGCAGTTCTTC. It yields the protein CATSDFRTSGRKGEQFF. This rearrangement joins TRBV24-1 to TRBJ2-1; TRBD2 agrees at 14 bases. Looked up from germline, CDR1 is KGHDR and CDR2 is SFDVKD. J was trimmed by 9 bases and V by 1 base; bases with no gene match: 7. CDR3 size: 17 residues.

This clone was seen once. The CDR3 here is CASSQDHDSVTYNEQFF. The CDR3 DNA follows: TGTGCCAGCAGCCAAGATCATGATAGCGTCACCTACAATGAGCAGTTCTTC. This sequence joins TRBV4-2 and TRBJ2-1, with D maybe TRBD2 (5 bases). The V end was cut by 0 bases, the J end by 2 bases, with 14 bases between. The CDR3 is 17 amino acids. The germline gives CDR1 LGHNA, CDR2 YNFKEQ.

The chain carries TRBV27 and TRBJ1-5; 7 positions match TRBD1. The germline CDR1 and CDR2 sequences are MNHEY and SMNVEV (reference sequence). The CDR3 extends over 17 amino acids. The V segment lost 4 bases and the J segment 2 bases; nucleotides outside the gene matches: 11. In nucleotides, the CDR3 is TGTGCCAGCAGTTGGCGGACCCCCGACAGGGGCAATCAGCCCCAGCATTTT. Encoded protein: CASSWRTPDRGNQPQHF.

The sample holds one count of this clone. V usage is TRBV6-6 and J usage is TRBJ2-1, with 7 bases lining up with TRBD2. V lost 2 bases and J lost 6; bases outside the gene matches: 10. This CDR3 spans 16 amino acids. Germline CDR1 is MNHNY and CDR2 is SVGAGI (reference sequence). The CDR3 nucleotides read TGTGCCAGCAGTTACGGGGGAGGGCAGGTGACCAATGAGCAGTTCTTC. Translating gives CASSYGGGQVTNEQFF.

CDR3 amino acids: CASSGDYLGTQYF. The CDR3 DNA is TGCGCCAGCAGCGGGGACTACCTCGGGACCCAGTACTTC. J is TRBJ2-5 and V is TRBV10-2; 7 nucleotides line up with TRBD2. There are 13 residues in the CDR3. Germline-derived CDR1 and CDR2 are WSHSY and SAAADI. The V gene end was trimmed by 6 bases and the J gene end by 7 bases; junction bases not matched to a gene: 8.

This chain links TRBV6-5 with TRBJ2-1; TRBD2 agrees at 10 bases. Per the germline V gene, CDR1 is MNHEY and CDR2 is SVGAGI. This CDR3 has 15 amino acids. The ends lost 5 bases at V and 7 bases at J; junction bases unmatched: 8. CDR3 sequence reads: CASSTLAGVRNEQFF. The CDR3 DNA is TGTGCCAGCAGTACCCTAGCGGGAGTGAGGAATGAGCAGTTCTTC.

The chain joins TRBV7-2 to TRBJ2-1; 7 nucleotides match TRBD2. V lost 6 bases and J lost 5; bases outside the gene matches: 10. This CDR3 spans 15 amino acids. Germline assignment: CDR1 SGHTA and CDR2 FQGNSA. CDR3 residues: CASSQWEGLHNEQFF. The DNA of the CDR3 is TGTGCCAGCAGTCAGTGGGAGGGCCTACACAATGAGCAGTTCTTC.

For the CDR3, the DNA is TGCGCCAGCAGCTTGGATGGGGCAGTCGCGAATTCACCCCTCCACTTT. The encoded protein is CASSLDGAVANSPLHF. The chain combines TRBV5-1 with TRBJ1-6; D is possibly TRBD1 (5 bases). CDR3 length equals 16 residues. V lost 0 bases and J lost 7, with 14 bases in between. Germline V CDR1 and CDR2: SGHRS, YFSETQ. Supplemented by reference TRBV5-1 and TRBJ1-6, the full variable domain reads KAGVTQTPRYLIKTRGQQVTLSCSPISGHRSVSWYQQTPGQGLQFLFEYFSETQRNKGNFPGRFSGRQFSNSRSEMNVSTLELGDSALYLCASSLDGAVANSPLHFGNGTRLTVT.

The rearrangement joins TRBV7-3 to TRBJ2-7; 13 bases agree with TRBD2. This CDR3 has 17 amino acids. V was pared by 4 bases and J by 4 bases, with 10 bases of the junction left unmatched. CDR1 SGHTA and CDR2 FQGTGA come from the germline V gene. CDR3 region: CASSSPGLAGLIYEQYF. The CDR3 coding sequence is TGTGCCAGCAGCTCACCGGGACTAGCGGGACTTATTTACGAGCAGTACTTC.

CDR3 in amino acids: CASSAGQGAAGELFF. CDR3 nucleotides: TGTGCCAGCAGCGCTGGACAGGGGGCCGCCGGGGAGCTGTTTTTT. The chain couples TRBV5-4 to TRBJ2-2; 11 bases are a match to TRBD1. Germline assignment: CDR1 SGHNT and CDR2 YYREEE (reference sequence). This CDR3 has 15 amino acids. The junction had 5 bases not matched to a gene; V was cut back by 4 bases and J by 6 bases.

CDR3 DNA: TGTGCCAGCAGCCAAGATTTGGCTAGCGGGAGTGATACGCAGTATTTT. Its translation is CASSQDLASGSDTQYF. The rearrangement joins TRBV4-2 to TRBJ2-3; 10 nucleotides agree with TRBD2. Germline lookup yields CDR1 LGHNA and CDR2 YNFKEQ. V was clipped by 0 bases and J by 6 bases; unmatched bases: 6. This CDR3 is 16 amino acids long.

The V gene is TRBV7-3, the J gene TRBJ1-1, with a possible D match to TRBD1 (5 bases). Germline loops: CDR1 SGHTA, CDR2 FQGTGA. The CDR3 is 14 residues long. Trimming took off 5 bases at V and 1 base at J, with 11 bases between the two ends. The CDR3 sequence: CASSPGGSNTEAFF. The CDR3 bases are TGTGCCAGCAGCCCGGGGGGATCGAACACTGAAGCTTTCTTT.

The chain recombines TRBV25-1 with TRBJ2-6; 9 bases align to TRBD1. The CDR3 consists of 18 residues. The germline gives CDR1 MGHDK, CDR2 SYGVNS. V shed 10 bases and J 0 bases; nucleotides not matched to a gene: 13. The CDR3 DNA is TGTGCCACGCAACCTCAACAGGGGGCACCCTCTGGGGCCAACGTCCTGACTTTC. This encodes CATQPQQGAPSGANVLTF. Full variable domain (missing parts from reference TRBV25-1 and TRBJ2-6): EADIYQTPRYLVIGTGKKITLECSQTMGHDKMYWYQQDPGMELHLIHYSYGVNSTEKGDLSSESTVSRIRTEHFPLTLESARPSHTSQYLCATQPQQGAPSGANVLTFGAGSRLTVL.

This sequence joins TRBV5-1 and TRBJ2-2, with TRBD2 matching over 12 bases. Per germline, CDR1 SGHRS and CDR2 YFSETQ. The CDR3 has 16 residues. Losses at the gene ends were 0 bases for V and 6 bases for J; bases not matched to a gene: 3. CDR3 loop: CASSLDASGRAGELFF. The CDR3 DNA follows: TGCGCCAGCAGCTTGGATGCTAGCGGGAGGGCCGGGGAGCTGTTTTTT.

This clone was detected once. V gene TRBV5-1 combines with J gene TRBJ2-5; TRBD2 might be the D (6 bases). This CDR3 is built from 15 residues. The germline gives CDR1 SGHRS, CDR2 YFSETQ. V was clipped by 4 bases and J by 4 bases, with 17 bases between them. The CDR3 here is CASSPGVAVPETQYF. DNA for the CDR3: TGCGCCAGCAGCCCGGGGGTAGCCGTCCCAGAGACCCAGTACTTC. Using reference TRBV5-1 and TRBJ2-5 for the parts outside the CDR3, the full variable domain is KAGVTQTPRYLIKTRGQQVTLSCSPISGHRSVSWYQQTPGQGLQFLFEYFSETQRNKGNFPGRFSGRQFSNSRSEMNVSTLELGDSALYLCASSPGVAVPETQYFGPGTRLLVL.

The chain has TRBV6-1 and TRBJ2-7; D is unclear. Germline V gives CDR1 MNHNS, CDR2 SASEGT. The CDR3 sequence is 13 residues long. V lost 2 bases and J lost 2, with 7 bases in between. DNA of the CDR3: TGTGCCAGCAGTGAAACTCGGGCCTACGAGCAGTACTTC. Translating it yields CASSETRAYEQYF.

Here the CDR3 reads CASSSGQGGIYGYTF. The CDR3 DNA reads as TGTGCCAGTAGTTCGGGACAGGGGGGCATCTATGGCTACACCTTC. J is TRBJ1-2 and V is TRBV19; 11 bases agree with TRBD1. V lost 5 bases and J lost 4; bases outside the gene matches: 6. The germline V gene has CDR1 LNHDA and CDR2 SQIVND (reference sequence). CDR3 length: 15 residues.

V is TRBV11-3 and J is TRBJ2-5; 14 positions match TRBD2. V gave up 5 bases and J gave up 5 bases; unmatched junction bases: 7. The CDR3 consists of 16 residues. Germline-derived CDR1 and CDR2 are SGHNT and YENEEA. The chain's CDR3 is CASSPGLAGAMETQYF. The DNA for the CDR3 is TGTGCCAGCAGCCCGGGACTAGCGGGAGCAATGGAGACCCAGTACTTC.

The CDR3 nucleotides read TGTGCCAGCAGCCGTAACAGGGGGGATGGCTACACCTTC. This sequence encodes CASSRNRGDGYTF. This rearrangement joins TRBV27 to TRBJ1-2; 8 bases agree with TRBD1. V shed 6 bases, J shed 6 bases, and the junction held 6 bases outside the gene matches. Per the germline V gene, CDR1 is MNHEY and CDR2 is SMNVEV (reference sequence). CDR3 length equals 13 residues.

J is TRBJ2-4 and V is TRBV6-2 or TRBV6-3; possibly TRBD1 for D (6 bases). The V gene's germline CDR1 is MNHEY and CDR2 SVGEGT. V dropped 2 bases and J dropped 4 bases, with 6 bases sitting between them. This CDR3 contains 13 residues. The CDR3 region has the DNA TGTGCCAGCAGTTACGGACAGAAAAACATTCAGTACTTC. Translating gives CASSYGQKNIQYF.

The V gene is TRBV19, the J gene TRBJ2-5, with a possible D match to TRBD1 (5 bases). Looked up from germline, CDR1 is LNHDA and CDR2 is SQIVND (reference sequence). This CDR3 spans 14 amino acids. V lost 6 bases, J lost 4 bases, and 15 bases lay in between. The CDR3 DNA reads as TGTGCCAGTAGACTGGGTAGGGGCGGAGAGACCCAGTACTTC. Translating gives CASRLGRGGETQYF.

The chain has TRBV3-1 (or the pseudogene TRBV3-2) and TRBJ1-5; D not certain. The V end lost 1 base, the J end lost 5 bases, and 9 bases lay between the germline ends. This CDR3 is built from 14 residues. CDR1 is LGHDT, CDR2 YNNKEL, per germline (reference sequence). CDR3 coding DNA: TGTGCCAGCAGCCAAGGGCTCTCCGATCAGCCCCAGCATTTT. It codes for CASSQGLSDQPQHF.